This T cell receptor (beta chain) was sequenced during a study of T cell responses to AZD1222 COVID-19 vaccine. Across the study: Second doses that came at about 4 or about 12 weeks were put together.

Comments on this clone: Its antigen remains unknown.

Trimming took 0 bases from V and 0 from J, leaving 10 bases between them. Germline-derived CDR1 and CDR2 are SGHNT and YYREEE (reference sequence). The CDR3 contains 16 residues. Study-level findings and limits: White British people made up most donors, females outnumbered males, and clonal diversity was possibly underestimated. The span of vaccine-associated CD4 TCRs extended across spike, with dominance at 160-218 and 743-854. As reported, nearly half of all spike-specific TCRs target variant regions that are unmutated.

Using immunoSEQ multiplex PCR, the repertoire was profiled, and TCRdb retains in-frame clones only, with some absent. The sample consists of approximately 150,000 clones, 85% to 95% of them appearing once. The TCR originated in an adult in good health. The sequenced sample was peripheral blood, obtained on day 0 of AZD1222 vaccination. The V and J genes are TRBV5-4 and TRBJ1-5; D is unclear. The CDR3 bases are TGTGCCAGCAGCTTGGGACCGGGATATAGCAATCAGCCCCAGCATTTT. Amino acids: CASSLGPGYSNQPQHF.